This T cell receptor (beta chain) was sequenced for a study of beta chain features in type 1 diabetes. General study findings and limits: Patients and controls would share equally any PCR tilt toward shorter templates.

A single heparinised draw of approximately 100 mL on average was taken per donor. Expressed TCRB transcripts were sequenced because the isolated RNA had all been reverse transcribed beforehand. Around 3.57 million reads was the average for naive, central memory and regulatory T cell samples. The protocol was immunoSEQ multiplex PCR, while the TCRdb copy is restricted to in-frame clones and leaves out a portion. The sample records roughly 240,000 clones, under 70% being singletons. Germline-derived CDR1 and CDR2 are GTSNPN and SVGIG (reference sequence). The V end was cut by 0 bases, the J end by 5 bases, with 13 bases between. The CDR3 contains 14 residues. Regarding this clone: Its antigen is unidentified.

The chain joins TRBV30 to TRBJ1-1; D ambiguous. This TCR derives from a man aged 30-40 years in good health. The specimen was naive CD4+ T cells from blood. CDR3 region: CAWSVRRTGTEAFF. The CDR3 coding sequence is TGTGCCTGGAGTGTACGACGTACTGGGACTGAAGCTTTCTTT.